Each of the 23 T cell receptor beta chains below was sequenced from the same sample in a study of blood T cell repertoires in COVID-19. Profiling relied on immunoSEQ multiplex PCR, and the TCRdb table lists in-frame clones only, not all of them. Altogether 250,000 to 300,000 clones are present, roughly 88% being singletons, with the ten largest covering roughly 9.6%. Sequences were obtained from peripheral blood. Receptors originate from a woman in her 70s with acute or convalescent COVID-19.

V gene TRBV28 combines with J gene TRBJ2-7; 9 bases line up with TRBD1. CDR1 is MDHEN, CDR2 SYDVKM, per germline. The length of the CDR3 is 16 residues. With 2 bases clipped from V and 5 bases from J, the junction kept 10 bases outside the gene matches. CDR3 in DNA: TGTGCCAGCAGTTTAGGACAGGGGATTTTTGAGGACGAGCAGTACTTC. Translating it yields CASSLGQGIFEDEQYF.

The CDR3 sequence: CASKTAGAQETQYF. The CDR3, as DNA: TGTGCCAGCAAAACCGCAGGGGCTCAAGAGACCCAGTACTTC. V gene TRBV7-9 combines with J gene TRBJ2-5, with D tentatively TRBD1 (6 bases). This CDR3 is 14 amino acids long. Trimming cost V 7 bases and J 2 bases, with 14 bases left between them. Germline CDR1 reads SEHNR; CDR2 reads FQNEAQ (reference sequence).

The chain joins TRBV2 to TRBJ2-7; 9 bases align to TRBD1. The CDR3 has 14 amino acids. From germline, CDR1 is SNHLY and CDR2 FYNNEI. Unmatched junction bases numbered 5, after V lost 3 bases and J lost 5 bases. Written as DNA, the CDR3 is TGTGCCAGCAGTGACGCCACAGGGGGCGACGAGCAGTACTTC. Protein: CASSDATGGDEQYF.

The chain joins TRBV2 to TRBJ1-2, with D tentatively TRBD1 (6 bases). The CDR3 is 12 amino acids. Germline-derived CDR1 and CDR2 are SNHLY and FYNNEI. V lost 6 bases and J lost 7, with 12 bases in between. In nucleotides, the CDR3 is TGTGCCAGCAGCCGACAGGTTATTGGCTACACCTTC. Its translation is CASSRQVIGYTF.

The CDR3 DNA reads TGTGCCAGCGCGCGGCGCGAGCAGTACTTC. Translation: CASARREQYF. This chain links TRBV12-3 or TRBV12-4 with TRBJ2-7; no reliable D call. The CDR3 consists of 10 residues. Trimming took 8 bases from V and 6 from J, leaving 8 bases between them.

The chain couples TRBV6-6 to TRBJ2-7; 10 nucleotides line up with TRBD2. Germline V CDR1 and CDR2: MNHNY, SVGAGI (reference sequence). There are 14 residues in the CDR3. The V gene end was trimmed by 7 bases and the J gene end by 2 bases; junction bases not matched to a gene: 5. The CDR3 sequence: CASTASGGAYEQYF. As DNA, the CDR3 is TGTGCCAGCACCGCTAGCGGGGGAGCCTACGAGCAGTACTTC.

This clone has a single count. J is TRBJ1-2 and V is TRBV5-4; 7 bases line up with TRBD1. V was pared by 6 bases and J by 4 bases, with 12 bases of the junction left unmatched. Germline loops: CDR1 SGHNT, CDR2 YYREEE (reference sequence). CDR3 size: 15 residues. CDR3 nucleotides: TGTGCCAGCATTCCCGCAGGGGGTATTCGCTATGGCTACACCTTC. This translates into CASIPAGGIRYGYTF.

Comment on this clone: Just one base apart from a much larger clone, this may be a read error. Other DNA sequences in this sample translate to the same CDR3. J is TRBJ1-1 and V is TRBV3-1 (or the pseudogene TRBV3-2), with D maybe TRBD1 (5 bases). Germline CDR1 and CDR2: LGHDT and YNNKEL (reference sequence). This CDR3 has 14 residues. The V and J ends lost 1 base and 1 base respectively, with 7 bases between them. CDR3 in DNA: TGTGCCAGCAGCCAAGTGGGGGGGAACACTGAAGCTTTCTTT. It specifies CASSQVGGNTEAFF.

The chain links TRBV28 to TRBJ2-2; D perhaps matches TRBD1 (6 bases). Trimming shortened V by 2 bases and J by 0 bases, and 19 bases separated the two germline ends. Germline CDR1 reads MDHEN; CDR2 reads SYDVKM. The CDR3 length is 19 residues. The CDR3 DNA follows: TGTGCCAGCAGTTTAGAGGGACAATGGGGGACCGCGAACACCGGGGAGCTGTTTTTT. This gives the protein CASSLEGQWGTANTGELFF.

This clone was found once. The CDR3 is CASSSRETVGEKLFF. CDR3 coding DNA: TGTGCCAGCAGCTCTCGGGAAACAGTGGGCGAAAAACTGTTTTTT. The chain recombines TRBV5-6 with TRBJ1-4, with D unclear. The ends were cut back, 3 bases at V and 8 bases at J, with 17 bases in the middle. The germline gives CDR1 SGHDT, CDR2 YYEEEE. The CDR3 sequence is 15 residues long.

This rearrangement joins TRBV9 to TRBJ1-2; TRBD1 might be the D (5 bases). Per germline, CDR1 SGDLS and CDR2 YYNGEE. V was cut by 4 bases and J by 1 base, with 14 bases left in between. CDR3 size: 15 residues. The DNA of the CDR3 is TGTGCCAGCAGCTTCGCAGGGTCCGGTAACTATGGCTACACCTTC. This translates into CASSFAGSGNYGYTF.

The chain recombines TRBV5-1 with TRBJ1-1; D is unclear. The CDR3 has 13 amino acids. Germline CDR1 and CDR2: SGHRS and YFSETQ. Trimming cost V 5 bases and J 3 bases, with 11 bases left between them. This chain's CDR3 is CASRSVRDTEAFF. CDR3 DNA: TGCGCCAGCAGGAGCGTCCGCGACACTGAAGCTTTCTTT.

The chain carries TRBV24-1 and TRBJ2-1; no definite D call. The germline CDR1 and CDR2 sequences are KGHDR and SFDVKD. Trimming stripped 4 bases from V and 2 bases from J, with 11 bases between. The length of the CDR3 is 15 residues. CDR3 in amino acids: CATSDKASTYNEQFF. CDR3 sequence (DNA): TGTGCCACCAGTGACAAAGCGAGTACCTACAATGAGCAGTTCTTC.

Details on this clone: One end of the junction varies from germline; a read error may be responsible. The chain is built from TRBV7-7 and TRBJ2-2, with no clear D. There are 14 residues in the CDR3. Germline lookup yields CDR1 SSHAT and CDR2 FNYEAQ (reference sequence). CDR3 protein: CASSLGLGAGELFF. Here the CDR3 DNA reads TGTGCTAGCAGCTTAGGGCTGGGCGCCGGGGAGCTGTTTTTT.

This rearrangement joins TRBV5-1 to TRBJ2-5, with 7 bases matching TRBD2. The CDR3 loop spans 16 amino acids. J lost 1 base, V lost 0 bases, and 6 bases had no gene match. Germline V gene sequence: CDR1 SGHRS, CDR2 YFSETQ. CDR3 loop: CASSLASGVTQETQYF. CDR3 sequence (DNA): TGCGCCAGCAGCTTGGCCAGCGGGGTAACCCAAGAGACCCAGTACTTC.

This clone has a single count. The rearrangement links TRBV18 to TRBJ2-5, with 11 bases that match TRBD1. V gave up 4 bases and J gave up 4 bases; unmatched junction bases: 11. CDR3 length: 17 amino acids. Germline V lookup: CDR1 KGHSH, CDR2 LQKENI. The CDR3 region has the DNA TGTGCCAGCTCACTCCTCCCCGGGACAGGGGGACTAGAGACCCAGTACTTC. Residues: CASSLLPGTGGLETQYF.

Only one count was recorded for this clone. This chain joins TRBV6-4 and TRBJ1-5; D is possibly TRBD1 (5 bases). Germline lookup yields CDR1 MRHNA and CDR2 SNTAGT. The V end was cut by 5 bases, the J end by 4 bases, with 18 bases between. The CDR3 totals 16 residues. For the CDR3, the DNA is TGTGCCAGCAGTTGCCAGGGATCGTGGCAGAATCAGCCCCAGCATTTT. Translated, it gives CASSCQGSWQNQPQHF.

The chain joins TRBV7-8 to TRBJ2-5, with D perhaps TRBD1 (7 bases). Per the germline V gene, CDR1 is SGHVS and CDR2 is FQNEAQ. This CDR3 comprises 17 residues. V lost 5 bases, J lost 1 base, and 20 bases lay in between. The CDR3 DNA reads TGTGCCAGCAGCACTGACAGGGCGGAGGGGACCCAAGAGACCCAGTACTTC. Encoded protein: CASSTDRAEGTQETQYF. The whole variable domain, remainder taken from reference TRBV7-8 and TRBJ2-5, is GAGVSQSPRYKVAKRGQDVALRCDPISGHVSLFWYQQALGQGPEFLTYFQNEAQLDKSGLPSDRFFAERPEGSVSTLKIQRTQQEDSAVYLCASSTDRAEGTQETQYFGPGTRLLVL.

The chain is built from TRBV11-2 and TRBJ1-2, with TRBD1 matching 8 bases. Germline CDR1 reads SGHAT; CDR2 reads FQNNGV. The J segment lost 7 bases and the V segment lost 4 bases, leaving 11 bases of the junction unmatched. The CDR3 spans 15 residues. CDR3 sequence (DNA): TGTGCCAGCAGCTCTCCCCGAGCAGGGGGCGTTGGCTACACCTTC. It translates to CASSSPRAGGVGYTF.

This rearrangement joins TRBV2 to TRBJ1-5, with 7 positions matching TRBD1. Germline V gene sequence: CDR1 SNHLY, CDR2 FYNNEI. The J segment lost 0 bases and the V segment lost 6 bases, leaving 5 bases of the junction unmatched. This CDR3 contains 15 residues. This chain's CDR3 is CASRAGTASNQPQHF. Written as DNA, the CDR3 is TGTGCCAGCAGGGCCGGGACAGCTAGCAATCAGCCCCAGCATTTT.

This sequence joins TRBV6-5 and TRBJ1-4; 7 bases match TRBD1. This CDR3 has 15 amino acids. With 2 bases clipped from V and 4 bases from J, the junction kept 4 bases outside the gene matches. Germline V gene sequence: CDR1 MNHEY, CDR2 SVGAGI. DNA of the CDR3: TGTGCCAGCAGTTACCGGGGACAGCTTAATGAAAAACTGTTTTTT. Its protein product is CASSYRGQLNEKLFF.

The chain combines TRBV5-1 with TRBJ1-4; tentatively, D is TRBD1 (6 bases). CDR3 length: 15 residues. V was shortened by 4 bases and J by 0 bases, with 10 bases between the two germline ends. Germline CDR1 SGHRS, CDR2 YFSETQ. The CDR3 loop reads CASSTGQPTNEKLFF. CDR3 coding DNA: TGCGCCAGCAGCACGGGACAACCAACTAATGAAAAACTGTTTTTT.

This chain connects TRBV3-1 (or the pseudogene TRBV3-2) to TRBJ2-1, with D perhaps TRBD2 (6 bases). Germline V gives CDR1 LGHDT, CDR2 YNNKEL (reference sequence). The CDR3 has 16 residues. The V and J ends lost 1 base and 3 bases respectively, with 13 bases between them. CDR3 sequence (DNA): TGTGCCAGCAGCCAAGCGGGGGTAGGGAACTACAATGAGCAGTTCTTC. It encodes CASSQAGVGNYNEQFF.